This T cell receptor (beta chain) is drawn from a study of blood T cells in healthy people across ages. PCR was performed a second time for about 7 to 12 cycles using a sample-barcoded 5' primer and a J-beta primer mix. TCRdb ran MiXCR on the 5' RACE reads and lists one entry per CDR3 protein. The profile shows more than 750,000 distinct CDR3 sequences, roughly 29% of them singletons. This CDR3 comprises 14 residues. Germline V gene sequence: CDR1 LGHNA, CDR2 YSLEER. The V and J ends lost 4 bases and 7 bases respectively, with 14 bases between them. Isolation per sample recovered at least 6 million PBMCs. The same data also contributed to another study, on T cells of mothers and their children.

Sequencing input: blood. The sequence was obtained from a woman aged 40 to 50 in good health. J is TRBJ1-5 and V is TRBV4-3; no firm D call. CDR3: CASSLAGSGQPQHF. The CDR3 DNA follows: TGCGCCAGCAGCCTTGCGGGTTCGGGGCAGCCCCAGCATTTT.